Sequencing of this T cell receptor beta chain was carried out in a study of CD8 T cells in Susac syndrome. A note on this clonotype: The antigen is unknown.

The study's findings and limits: The authors acknowledged that the study's TCR sequencing and HLA analysis involved relatively few individuals.

With random hexamers, roughly 0.45 to 1 ug RNA was reverse transcribed. Multiplex immunoSEQ PCR targeted 54 Vbeta and 13 Jbeta TCR beta segments. MiXCR, applied by TCRdb to the immunoSEQ multiplex PCR reads, yields one record per CDR3 protein. The repertoire holds under 200,000 distinct CDR3 sequences, with roughly 94% as singletons. Trimming took 6 bases from V and 2 from J; bases not matched to a gene: 6. The CDR3 length is 14 residues. CDR1 and CDR2 (germline): MGHRA, YSYEKL. The sequenced target, TCR beta, came from blood CD8+ and CD4+ T cells. FACS enriched CD8+ TEMRA cells, while bulk CD8+ and CD4+ were negatively isolated.

Specimen: CD4+ T cells from PBMCs. The V and J genes are TRBV4-1 and TRBJ2-7; TRBD2 matches 8 bases. The receptor comes from a human donor in good health. This chain's CDR3 is CASRRTGGTYEQYF. The DNA of the CDR3 is TGCGCCAGCAGAAGGACGGGGGGGACCTACGAGCAGTACTTC.